These 10 T cell receptor beta chains came from one sample sequenced in a study of neoadjuvant nivolumab and ipilimumab in lung cancer (dated by TCRdb to the early 2020s). This specimen's time point label, interpreted: pretherapy, before neoadjuvant immune checkpoint inhibitors. Preparation of the library involved the immunoSEQ multiplex PCR assay. This is the immuneACCESS table as TCRdb keeps it, with only in-frame sequences that have V and J called. A part of the clones is gone; compared with another copy, unresolved V genes explain less than half, and the rest is unexplained. The table for this sample lists more than 40,000 clones; 75% to 90% of them were counted only once. Jointly, the top ten make up approximately 3.7% of the sample. This material consisted of blood, taken before neoadjuvant nivolumab, alone or with ipilimumab. The origin of the receptors is an adult with non-small cell lung cancer. Some clones in this sample may be carry-over from other donors' samples.

The CDR3 region is CASSVTSTDTQYF. The CDR3 nucleotides read TGTGCCAGCAGCGTGACTAGCACAGATACGCAGTATTTT. V gene TRBV9 combines with J gene TRBJ2-3, with D uncertain. CDR3 length: 13 amino acids. V gave up 2 bases and J gave up 0 bases, with 4 bases separating them. The germline gives CDR1 SGDLS, CDR2 YYNGEE.

This chain links TRBV4-3 with TRBJ2-2; TRBD2 matches 8 bases. Germline CDR1 is LGHNA and CDR2 is YSLEER. J was trimmed by 2 bases and V by 0 bases; bases with no gene match: 5. CDR3 length equals 17 residues. CDR3 nucleotides: TGCGCCAGCAGCCAAGATCCAGCGGGAGATAACACCGGGGAGCTGTTTTTT. It is translated as CASSQDPAGDNTGELFF.

This CDR3 reads CATGDRARSYEQYF. CDR3 DNA sequence: TGTGCCACCGGGGACAGGGCCCGTTCCTACGAGCAGTACTTC. The chain carries TRBV19 and TRBJ2-7; 9 bases fit TRBD1. The CDR3 sequence is 14 residues long. Germline assignment: CDR1 LNHDA and CDR2 SQIVND (reference sequence). V lost 10 bases and J lost 1; bases outside the gene matches: 8.

V gene TRBV7-9 combines with J gene TRBJ1-2; perhaps TRBD1 as D (6 bases). Trimming removed 3 bases from V and 6 bases from J, with 11 bases in between. Germline values: CDR1 SEHNR, CDR2 FQNEAQ (reference sequence). This CDR3 comprises 13 residues. The CDR3 protein is CASSFAGVHGYTF. The CDR3 DNA reads as TGTGCCAGCAGCTTCGCAGGGGTACATGGCTACACCTTC.

J is TRBJ2-3 and V is TRBV5-8; 9 bases match TRBD1. The V and J ends lost 4 bases and 3 bases, in that order; junction bases with no gene match: 6. This CDR3 comprises 15 residues. CDR1 and CDR2 (germline): SGHTS, YDEGEE. The CDR3 coding sequence is TGTGCCAGCAGCCAGGGGACAGGGTGGACAGATACGCAGTATTTT. Residues: CASSQGTGWTDTQYF.

The V and J genes are TRBV25-1 and TRBJ1-1; 8 bases align to TRBD1. The CDR3 sequence is 14 residues long. Germline-derived CDR1 and CDR2 are MGHDK and SYGVNS. The trim removed 6 bases at V and 4 bases at J, leaving 7 bases unmatched. The CDR3 reads CASREHRGGTEAFF. CDR3 bases: TGTGCCAGCAGGGAACACAGGGGGGGCACTGAAGCTTTCTTT. Full variable domain (rest looked up from reference TRBV25-1 and TRBJ1-1): EADIYQTPRYLVIGTGKKITLECSQTMGHDKMYWYQQDPGMELHLIHYSYGVNSTEKGDLSSESTVSRIRTEHFPLTLESARPSHTSQYLCASREHRGGTEAFFGQGTRLTVV.

The DNA of the CDR3 is TGTGCCAGCAGCTCGGGACCCAACACAGATACGCAGTATTTT. Translated, it gives CASSSGPNTDTQYF. The gene calls are TRBV7-9 and TRBJ2-3; D tentatively fits TRBD1 or TRBD2 (5 bases each). Trimming removed 4 bases at V and 2 bases at J, with 10 bases between. Germline V gene data show CDR1 as SEHNR and CDR2 as FQNEAQ (reference sequence). This CDR3 has 14 amino acids.

This rearrangement joins TRBV7-2 to TRBJ2-7, with unresolved D. From germline, CDR1 is SGHTA and CDR2 FQGNSA. Trimming took 4 bases from V and 4 from J, leaving 8 bases between them. This CDR3 is 12 amino acids long. CDR3 region: CASSSGQYEQYF. The CDR3, as DNA: TGTGCCAGCAGCTCTGGTCAGTACGAGCAGTACTTC. Using reference TRBV7-2 and TRBJ2-7 for the parts outside the CDR3, the full variable domain is GAGVSQSPSNKVTEKGKDVELRCDPISGHTALYWYRQSLGQGLEFLIYFQGNSAPDKSGLPSDRFSAERTGGSVSTLTIQRTQQEDSAVYLCASSSGQYEQYFGPGTRLTVT.

The sample holds a few counts of this clone. The chain employs TRBV9 and TRBJ2-1; D ambiguous. The ends were cut back, 0 bases at V and 5 bases at J, with 9 bases in the middle. Looked up from germline, CDR1 is SGDLS and CDR2 is YYNGEE. This CDR3 is built from 14 residues. The CDR3 DNA is TGTGCCAGCAGCGTAGCGGATGCACACAATGAGCAGTTCTTC. As protein: CASSVADAHNEQFF.

J is TRBJ2-7 and V is TRBV10-2; no definite D call. The CDR3 sequence is 13 residues long. V was cut by 3 bases and J by 1 base, with 7 bases left in between. The germline gives CDR1 WSHSY, CDR2 SAAADI. The CDR3 protein is CASSDSTSYEQYF. The CDR3 DNA is TGCGCCAGCAGTGATTCTACTTCCTACGAGCAGTACTTC.